The T cell receptor beta chain under discussion was sequenced for a study of T-cell reconstitution after alpha-beta-depleted transplantation in children (dated by TCRdb to the mid-2010s). Notes on the research overall: Using TCR repertoire profiling, the study quantitatively followed how T-cell immune reconstitution unfolded in children after TCRalphabeta/CD19-depleted allogeneic hematopoietic cell transplantation.

The germline V gene (reference sequence) gives CDR1 as LGHDT and CDR2 as YNNKEL. The CDR3 numbers 13 residues from cysteine through phenylalanine. Of all the DNA, just the CDR3 is kept, 39 bases in frame from base 1. V and J lose 0 bases and 3 bases, and a span of 5 bases separates them. The library was built by means of PCR. Sequencing was performed on an Illumina HiSeq 2500. To normalize quantification of the TCRbeta repertoire, the TCR libraries were built with molecular barcoding that relied on unique molecular identifiers. TCRdb reanalyzed the raw reads on its own, using fastp at Q25 for trimming and MiXCR for clone calling, and kept in-frame beta chains. Each entry is one CDR3 protein sequence, shown with its most common DNA and genes. This sample is represented by 200,000 to 250,000 distinct CDR3 sequences; under 9.5% of them were singletons. The ten largest clones capture less than 8% of the sample.

Note on this clonotype: Its antigen remains undetermined. Base quality data are lacking; no much larger clone is found one base away.

The TCR sequence derives from a human donor who donated a stem cell graft to a child with acute lymphoblastic leukemia. The chain employs TRBV3-1 and TRBJ1-2, with the D gene not clear enough to name. Source: PBMCs from the stem cell graft donor, taken from the stem cell graft. DNA sequence: TGTGCCAGCAGCCAAGAAACCCACTATGGCTACACCTTC. Its translation reads: CASSQETHYGYTF. The reference TRBV3-1 and TRBJ1-2 proteins fill in what lies around the CDR3, so the full variable domain reads DTAVSQTPKYLVTQMGNDKSIKCEQNLGHDTMYWYKQDSKKFLKIMFSYNNKELIINETVPNRFSPKSPDKAHLNLHINSLELGDSAVYFCASSQETHYGYTFGSGTRLTVV.